Described below is a single T cell receptor (beta chain) sequence and its context. The CDR3 is 14 amino acids. With 5 bases clipped from V and 10 bases from J, the junction kept 6 bases outside the gene matches. Germline V lookup: CDR1 LNHDA, CDR2 SQIVND (reference sequence). In the source study's methods: Amplification from reference gene primers served as the basis for estimated nucleated cell counts. The table came from immunoSEQ multiplex PCR; TCRdb's copy has only in-frame clones and leaves some out. V, J and clone size are those of that table, while D and trimming were read from the DNA. The table lists 65,000 to 85,000 clones, roughly 88% of them singletons. The record originates from a study of blood T cell repertoires in COVID-19. Study as a whole: Samples of COVID-19 (acute and convalescent) were obtained from the United States, Italy and Spain. The cDNA or gDNA used as material had been derived from T cells, B-cell-depleted T cells, or PBMCs.

The TCR sequence derives from a human donor in a cohort sampled during active COVID-19. This sequence joins TRBV19 and TRBJ1-6; 9 bases are shared with TRBD1. The sequenced sample consisted of peripheral blood. The DNA for the CDR3 is TGTGCCAGTAGTGACCGGGACAGGGACTCACCCCTCCACTTT. Translated: CASSDRDRDSPLHF.